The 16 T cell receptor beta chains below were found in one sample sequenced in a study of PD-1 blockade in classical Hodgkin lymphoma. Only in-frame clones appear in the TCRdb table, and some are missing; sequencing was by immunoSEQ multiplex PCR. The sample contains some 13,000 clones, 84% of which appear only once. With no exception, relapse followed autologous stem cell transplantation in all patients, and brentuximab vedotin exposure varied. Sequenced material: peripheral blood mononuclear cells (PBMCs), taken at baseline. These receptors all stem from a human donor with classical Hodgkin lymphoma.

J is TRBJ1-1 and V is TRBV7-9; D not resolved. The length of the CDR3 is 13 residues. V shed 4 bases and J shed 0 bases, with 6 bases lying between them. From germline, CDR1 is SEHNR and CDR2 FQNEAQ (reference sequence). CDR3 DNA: TGTGCCAGCAGCTGGGTTGTGAACACTGAAGCTTTCTTT. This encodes CASSWVVNTEAFF.

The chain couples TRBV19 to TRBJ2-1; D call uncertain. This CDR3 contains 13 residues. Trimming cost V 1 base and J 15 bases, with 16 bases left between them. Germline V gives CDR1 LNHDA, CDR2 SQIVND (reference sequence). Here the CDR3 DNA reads TGTGCCAGTAGTATAGTAGTTCCTAGAATGTGGTTCTTC. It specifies CASSIVVPRMWFF.

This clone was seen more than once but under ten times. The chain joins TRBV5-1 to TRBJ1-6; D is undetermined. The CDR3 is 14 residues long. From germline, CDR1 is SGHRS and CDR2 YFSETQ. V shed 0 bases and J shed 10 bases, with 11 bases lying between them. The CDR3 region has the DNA TGCGCCAGCAGCTTGGCCCCGGTGGGATCACCCCTCCACTTT. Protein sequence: CASSLAPVGSPLHF.

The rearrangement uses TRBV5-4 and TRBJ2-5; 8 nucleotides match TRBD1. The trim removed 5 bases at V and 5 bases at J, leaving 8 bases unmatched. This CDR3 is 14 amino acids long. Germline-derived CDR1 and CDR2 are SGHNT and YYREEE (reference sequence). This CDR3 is CASRRTGNLETQYF. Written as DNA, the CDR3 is TGTGCCAGCAGACGGACAGGGAATTTGGAGACCCAGTACTTC.

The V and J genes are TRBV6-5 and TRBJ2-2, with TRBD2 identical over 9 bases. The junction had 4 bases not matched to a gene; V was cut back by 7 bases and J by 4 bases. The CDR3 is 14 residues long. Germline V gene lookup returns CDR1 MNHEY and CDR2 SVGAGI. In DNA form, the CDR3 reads TGTGCCAGCAATGCGGGAGGGTCCACCGGGGAGCTGTTTTTT. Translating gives CASNAGGSTGELFF.

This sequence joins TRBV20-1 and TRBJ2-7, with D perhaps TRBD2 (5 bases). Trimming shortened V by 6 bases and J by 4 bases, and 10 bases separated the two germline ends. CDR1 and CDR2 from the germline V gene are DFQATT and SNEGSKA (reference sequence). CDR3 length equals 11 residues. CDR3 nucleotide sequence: TGCAGTGCGTGGACTCCTTACGAGCAGTACTTC. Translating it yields CSAWTPYEQYF.

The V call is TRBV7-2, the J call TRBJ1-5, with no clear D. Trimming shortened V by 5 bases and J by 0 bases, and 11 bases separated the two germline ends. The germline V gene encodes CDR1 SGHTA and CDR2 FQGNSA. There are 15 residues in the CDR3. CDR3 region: CASSPRHLSNQPQHF. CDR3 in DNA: TGTGCCAGCAGCCCCAGACACCTTAGCAATCAGCCCCAGCATTTT.

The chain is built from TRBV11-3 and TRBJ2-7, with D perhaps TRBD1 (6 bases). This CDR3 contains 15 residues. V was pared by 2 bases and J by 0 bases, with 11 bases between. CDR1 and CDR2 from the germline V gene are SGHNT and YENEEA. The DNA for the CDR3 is TGTGCCAGCAGCTTAAAGGGGGACACCTCCTACGAGCAGTACTTC. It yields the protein CASSLKGDTSYEQYF.

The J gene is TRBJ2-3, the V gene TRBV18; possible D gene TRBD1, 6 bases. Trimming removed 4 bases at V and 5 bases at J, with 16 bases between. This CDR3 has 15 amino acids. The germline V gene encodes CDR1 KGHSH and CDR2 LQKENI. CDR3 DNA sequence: TGTGCCAGCTCACGTAAACCAGGGGTCAGAGATACGCAGTATTTT. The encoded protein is CASSRKPGVRDTQYF.

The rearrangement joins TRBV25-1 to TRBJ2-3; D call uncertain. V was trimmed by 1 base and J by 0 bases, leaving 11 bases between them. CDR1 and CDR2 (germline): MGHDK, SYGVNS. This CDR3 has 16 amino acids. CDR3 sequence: CASSELTESSTDTQYF. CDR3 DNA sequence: TGTGCCAGCAGTGAATTAACAGAGAGTAGCACAGATACGCAGTATTTT.

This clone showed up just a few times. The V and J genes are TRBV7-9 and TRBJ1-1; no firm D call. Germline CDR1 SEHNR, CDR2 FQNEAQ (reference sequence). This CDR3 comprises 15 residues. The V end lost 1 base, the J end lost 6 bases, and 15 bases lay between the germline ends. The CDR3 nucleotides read TGTGCCAGCAGCTTAGGAGGATCTGATGGGGCTGAAGCTTTCTTT. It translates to CASSLGGSDGAEAFF.

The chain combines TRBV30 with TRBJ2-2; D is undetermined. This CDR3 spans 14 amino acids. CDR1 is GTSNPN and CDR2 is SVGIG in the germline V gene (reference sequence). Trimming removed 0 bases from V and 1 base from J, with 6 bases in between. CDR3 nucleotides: TGTGCCTGGAGTGTCCAGCGGAACACCGGGGAGCTGTTTTTT. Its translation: CAWSVQRNTGELFF.

The CDR3 loop is CASCLEVNTEAFF. The CDR3 DNA reads as TGTGCCAGCTGCCTTGAGGTGAACACTGAAGCTTTCTTT. This sequence joins TRBV2 and TRBJ1-1; D is unclear. The CDR3 runs to 13 residues. Deletions cut 8 bases from V and 0 bases from J, with 10 bases between. CDR1 is SNHLY and CDR2 is FYNNEI in the germline V gene.

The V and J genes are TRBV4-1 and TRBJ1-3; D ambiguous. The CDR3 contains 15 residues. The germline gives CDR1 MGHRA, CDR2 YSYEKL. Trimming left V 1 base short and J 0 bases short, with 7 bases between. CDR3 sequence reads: CASSQVGVSGNTIYF. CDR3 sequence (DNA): TGCGCCAGCAGCCAAGTCGGGGTCTCTGGAAACACCATATATTTT.

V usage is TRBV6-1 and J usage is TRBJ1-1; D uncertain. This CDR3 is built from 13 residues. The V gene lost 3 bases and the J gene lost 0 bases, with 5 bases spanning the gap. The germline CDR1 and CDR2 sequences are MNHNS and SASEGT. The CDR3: CASSESLNTEAFF. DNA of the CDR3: TGTGCCAGCAGTGAGAGCCTGAACACTGAAGCTTTCTTT.

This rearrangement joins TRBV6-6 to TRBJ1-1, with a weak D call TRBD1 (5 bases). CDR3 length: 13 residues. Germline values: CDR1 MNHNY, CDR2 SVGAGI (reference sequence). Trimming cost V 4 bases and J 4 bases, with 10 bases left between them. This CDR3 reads CASSLGEVTEAFF. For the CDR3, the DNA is TGTGCCAGCAGTTTGGGGGAGGTCACTGAAGCTTTCTTT.